These 5 T cell receptor beta chains originate from one sample sequenced in a study of CD8 T cells in ankylosing spondylitis. TCRdb passed the 5' RACE reads through MiXCR, listing each CDR3 protein once. The sample contains 250,000 to 300,000 distinct CDR3 sequences, over 15% of which appear only once. The sample comprised blood, either unsorted or a sorted T cell fraction (not recorded which). The receptors were gathered from a male donor with ankylosing spondylitis or in good health (not recorded which).

This clonotype has at least ten counts. The chain links TRBV20-1 to TRBJ2-3; TRBD2 agrees at 9 bases. This CDR3 spans 13 amino acids. Per the germline V gene, CDR1 is DFQATT and CDR2 is SNEGSKA (reference sequence). V shed 6 bases and J 6 bases; nucleotides not matched to a gene: 7. This CDR3 reads CSALAGDRDTQYF. CDR3 nucleotide sequence: TGCAGTGCGTTAGCGGGAGACAGGGATACGCAGTATTTT.

This clonotype showed up many times. This chain joins TRBV12-3 or TRBV12-4 and TRBJ1-2; no firm D call. V dropped 2 bases and J dropped 2 bases, with 6 bases sitting between them. The CDR3 contains 13 residues. CDR3 nucleotides: TGTGCCAGCAGTTTAAGGGAAAACTATGGCTACACCTTC. It is translated as CASSLRENYGYTF.

This clonotype has a count of ten or more. The chain couples TRBV20-1 to TRBJ2-1; 12 bases are shared with TRBD2. V was pared by 5 bases and J by 9 bases, with 8 bases of the junction left unmatched. This CDR3 spans 14 amino acids. Germline assignment: CDR1 DFQATT and CDR2 SNEGSKA (reference sequence). The CDR3 sequence: CSAGRTSGISEQFF. CDR3 nucleotides: TGCAGTGCTGGCAGGACTAGCGGGATATCTGAGCAGTTCTTC.

There are a few counts of this clonotype. This chain connects TRBV10-3 to TRBJ1-2; D perhaps matches TRBD1 (5 bases). CDR1 is ENHRY and CDR2 is SYGVKD in the germline V gene. CDR3 length: 14 amino acids. V was pared by 2 bases and J by 4 bases, with 11 bases between. CDR3 DNA sequence: TGTGCCATCAGTGAGGACGGGGGGGGCTATGGCTACACCTTC. It encodes CAISEDGGGYGYTF.

The gene calls are TRBV28 and TRBJ2-2, with TRBD1 matching over 10 bases. Unmatched junction bases numbered 4, after V lost 3 bases and J lost 6 bases. The CDR3 contains 15 residues. CDR1 MDHEN and CDR2 SYDVKM come from the germline V gene. In DNA, the CDR3 is TGTGCCAGCAGTTTTCTCGGACAGGGGGCCGGGGAGCTGTTTTTT. Protein sequence: CASSFLGQGAGELFF.